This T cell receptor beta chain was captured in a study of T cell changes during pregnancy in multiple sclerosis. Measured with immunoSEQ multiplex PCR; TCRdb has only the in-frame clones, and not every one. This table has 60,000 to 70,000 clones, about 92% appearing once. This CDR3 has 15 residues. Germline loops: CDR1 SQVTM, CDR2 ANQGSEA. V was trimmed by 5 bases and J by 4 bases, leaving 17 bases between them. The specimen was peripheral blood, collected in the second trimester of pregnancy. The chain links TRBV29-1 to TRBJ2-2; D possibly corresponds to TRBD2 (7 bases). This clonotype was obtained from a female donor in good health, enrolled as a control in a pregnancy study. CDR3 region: CSVRRGGAPTGELFF. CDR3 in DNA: TGCAGCGTTAGGAGGGGGGGGGCCCCCACCGGGGAGCTGTTTTTT.